The 4 T cell receptor beta chains reported below all come from one sample, sequenced in a study of blood T cell repertoires in COVID-19. Measured with immunoSEQ multiplex PCR; TCRdb has only the in-frame clones, and not every one. Among some 200,000 clones, around 83% were seen once, and the ten largest hold about 4.8%. Input material: peripheral blood. All receptors come from an older woman with COVID-19, enrolled during active disease.

This clone appeared once. The V and J genes are TRBV28 and TRBJ1-2; no reliable D call. The ends were cut back, 7 bases at V and 4 bases at J, with 10 bases in the middle. Germline V gene lookup returns CDR1 MDHEN and CDR2 SYDVKM. The CDR3 loop spans 12 amino acids. CDR3 sequence (DNA): TGTGCCAGCACCAGCCCGGGCTATGGCTACACCTTC. Translating gives CASTSPGYGYTF.

V usage is TRBV24-1 and J usage is TRBJ2-6, with D unresolved. V lost 4 bases and J lost 1, with 4 bases in between. Germline CDR1 KGHDR, CDR2 SFDVKD. CDR3 size: 14 residues. CDR3 sequence (DNA): TGTGCCACCAGTGAGACTTCTGGGGCCAACGTCCTGACTTTC. As protein: CATSETSGANVLTF.

The chain joins TRBV5-1 to TRBJ2-4; D remains ambiguous. The CDR3 consists of 14 residues. Trimming shortened V by 1 base and J by 0 bases, and 5 bases separated the two germline ends. Looked up from germline, CDR1 is SGHRS and CDR2 is YFSETQ. Written as DNA, the CDR3 is TGCGCCAGCAGCTTGAGCATAGCCAAAAACATTCAGTACTTC. Protein: CASSLSIAKNIQYF.

The rearrangement uses TRBV4-1 and TRBJ2-7; TRBD2 matches 15 bases. Trimming removed 1 base from V and 6 bases from J; junction bases left unmatched: 4. CDR3 length: 16 amino acids. Germline values: CDR1 MGHRA, CDR2 YSYEKL. This CDR3 reads CASSQVGLAGGTEQYF. The CDR3 nucleotides are TGCGCCAGCAGCCAAGTCGGACTAGCGGGAGGGACCGAGCAGTACTTC.